The present TCR beta chain was sequenced within a study of regulatory T cells in long-lasting Graves disease. Study-level background: Patients with persistent Graves' disease had over 5 years of antithyroid drugs and persistent TSH receptor antibodies.

In building TCR beta libraries, iRepertoire HTBI primers were used together with Arm-PCR of CDR3 regions. TCRdb independently ran MiXCR on the multiplex PCR reads; one entry per CDR3 protein. The sample includes 450,000 or so distinct CDR3 sequences, around 21% of them seen just once. About this clonotype: Its antigen is undetermined.

Study-wide results and caveats: Persistent-disease Graves' patients showed less TCR diversity than new cases. There were preferences for TRBV28, TRBJ1-2 and TRBJ2-5 in persistent disease.

As for time point: persistent/refractory GD, antithyroid drugs over 5 years with positive TRAb. From PBMCs, RNA was extracted and then used to make the TCR library. Germline CDR1 is DFQATT and CDR2 is SNEGSKA (reference sequence). V was shortened by 4 bases and J by 4 bases, with 14 bases between the two germline ends. The CDR3 totals 14 residues. This clonotype was sampled from a female donor with Graves disease. The chain combines TRBV20-1 with TRBJ1-5, with TRBD1 as a possible D gene (5 bases). This specimen was peripheral blood mononuclear cells (PBMCs), taken when the disease was refractory, from a patient treated with antithyroid drugs. The DNA of the CDR3 is TGCAGTGCTATCCCGGGACGCAGTAATCAGCCCCAGCATTTT. Translating gives CSAIPGRSNQPQHF.